The present T cell receptor (beta chain) was sequenced within a study of T cell responses to AZD1222 COVID-19 vaccine. Study-wide context: Second-dose recipients at about 4 or about 12 weeks were treated as one pooled group.

This clone was counted once. Antigen: not known. General study findings and limits: There were mostly white British donors and more females than males, and clonal diversity was possibly underestimated. An increase in Spike-specific TCR breadth and depth was observed after two AZD1222 doses.

Profiling relied on immunoSEQ multiplex PCR, and the TCRdb table lists in-frame clones only, not all of them. The sample holds 100,000 or so clones; 85% to 90% are singletons and the top ten take 9% to 9.5%. This specimen consisted of peripheral blood, obtained on day 0 of AZD1222 vaccination. The TCR comes from an adult in good health.

Here the CDR3 DNA reads TGTGCCAGCAGCGTCCAACCAGGGGGCGGCGGGGAGACCCAGTACTTC. Translating it yields CASSVQPGGGGETQYF. The chain is built from TRBV9 and TRBJ2-5; 8 nucleotides agree with TRBD1. Trimming at V came to 2 bases and at J to 5 bases, leaving 11 bases not matched to a gene. This CDR3 spans 16 amino acids. CDR1 SGDLS and CDR2 YYNGEE come from the germline V gene.